The clone carrying this T cell receptor (beta chain) occurred a few times. The antigen is undetermined. These data come from a study of T-cell memory formation after mild COVID-19. Study observations and caveats: For contracting clones, CD4+ ones sat mainly in CM and EM, CD8+ in EMRA. There was a balanced CD4/CD8 profile in clones contracting day 15 to 85, and later expanders leaned CD4+. Pre-infection memory already had some responding clones, implying cross-reactive memory joined.

Researchers used 5'RACE with constant-segment primers to make TCR alpha and TCR beta cDNA libraries that carry sample barcodes and UMIs. TCRdb re-called the 5' RACE reads through MiXCR, storing one row per CDR3 protein. The data contain a few hundred thousand distinct CDR3 sequences, over 20% of them singletons. This clonotype was sampled from an adult woman who had mild COVID-19 (a few samples of this study predate the infection). Cell type and time point are not known. Sequenced material: PBMCs or a T cell subset sorted from them (not recorded which).

The CDR3 reads CASSYSGLAGGHEQFF. As DNA, the CDR3 is TGTGCCAGCAGTTACTCGGGACTAGCGGGAGGTCATGAGCAGTTCTTC. This chain uses TRBV6-5 with TRBJ2-1, with 15 positions matching TRBD2. V gave up 0 bases and J gave up 8 bases; unmatched junction bases: 2. This CDR3 has 16 residues. Per germline, CDR1 MNHEY and CDR2 SVGAGI.